Listed here are 25 T cell receptor beta chains from one sample, sequenced in a study of regulatory T cells in long-lasting Graves disease. As for time point: persistent/refractory GD, antithyroid drugs over 5 years with positive TRAb. PBMC RNA was the source of the TCR library. To make TCR beta libraries, researchers used iRepertoire HTBI primers and Arm-PCR of CDR3 regions. TCRdb reanalysed the multiplex PCR reads using MiXCR and keeps one entry per CDR3 protein. Of approximately 290,000 distinct CDR3 sequences detected, approximately 20% appear once; the ten largest clones hold approximately 60%. Sequenced here: peripheral blood mononuclear cells (PBMCs), sampled when the disease was refractory, from a patient treated with antithyroid drugs. These receptors originate from a female donor with Graves disease.

In this sample, this clonotype turned up a few times. V usage is TRBV28 and J usage is TRBJ1-5; D is undetermined. The V gene lost 5 bases and the J gene lost 7 bases, with 21 bases spanning the gap. Germline V gene lookup returns CDR1 MDHEN and CDR2 SYDVKM. This CDR3 is 16 amino acids long. CDR3: CASSLTLTAVGQPQHF. CDR3 in DNA: TGTGCCAGCAGTCTCACGTTAACGGCGGTCGGGCAGCCCCAGCATTTT.

The chain joins TRBV15 to TRBJ2-4; D is tentatively TRBD1 or TRBD2 (5 bases each). In germline, CDR1 is LNHNV, CDR2 YYDKDF (reference sequence). The CDR3 consists of 15 residues. Between the trimmed V and J ends, which lost 2 bases and 4 bases, there was a span of 12 bases. This chain's CDR3 is CATSRQTGPKNIQYF. The CDR3, as DNA: TGTGCCACCAGCAGACAAACGGGACCAAAAAACATTCAGTACTTC.

Remarks on this clonotype: A much larger clonotype is one base distant, so this may be a read error. The V gene is TRBV12-3 or TRBV12-4, the J gene TRBJ2-7; TRBD1 matches at 9 bases. Trimming at V came to 8 bases and at J to 5 bases, leaving 10 bases not matched to a gene. This CDR3 spans 14 amino acids. The CDR3 region has the DNA TGTGCCAGCGGCACCGGGACAGGGTATAACGAGCAGTACTTC. Translating it yields CASGTGTGYNEQYF.

The gene calls are TRBV5-6 and TRBJ2-5, with TRBD1 matching over 9 bases. The CDR3 runs 15 residues. Germline loops: CDR1 SGHDT, CDR2 YYEEEE. Trimming at V came to 5 bases and at J to 5 bases, leaving 10 bases not matched to a gene. CDR3 in DNA: TGTGCCAGCAGGAGACCGGGACAGGGAGAGGAGACCCAGTACTTC. This translates into CASRRPGQGEETQYF.

The chain couples TRBV4-3 to TRBJ2-1; 9 bases align to TRBD2. Germline assignment: CDR1 LGHNA and CDR2 YSLEER. With 3 bases clipped from V and 4 bases from J, the junction kept 10 bases outside the gene matches. There are 17 residues in the CDR3. The CDR3: CASSQELAGVGYNEQFF. The DNA for the CDR3 is TGCGCCAGCAGCCAGGAATTAGCGGGAGTAGGGTACAATGAGCAGTTCTTC.

This clonotype was observed a few times. This rearrangement joins TRBV9 to TRBJ2-7; 7 nucleotides align to TRBD2. Germline CDR1 is SGDLS and CDR2 is YYNGEE. The trim removed 4 bases at V and 2 bases at J, leaving 9 bases unmatched. The CDR3 totals 15 residues. CDR3 region: CASSPQREGAYEQYF. The CDR3, as DNA: TGTGCCAGCAGCCCACAGCGGGAAGGGGCCTACGAGCAGTACTTC.

The chain has TRBV2 and TRBJ1-4, with 9 bases aligning to TRBD1. Germline assignment: CDR1 SNHLY and CDR2 FYNNEI. The CDR3 totals 16 residues. V shed 2 bases and J 7 bases; nucleotides not matched to a gene: 8. The CDR3 reads CASSERTGASGEKLFF. The CDR3 coding sequence is TGTGCCAGCAGTGAAAGGACAGGGGCTTCAGGTGAAAAACTGTTTTTT.

A few counts support this clonotype. V usage is TRBV6-1 and J usage is TRBJ1-3; D ambiguous. The V end was cut by 4 bases, the J end by 9 bases, with 7 bases between. Germline V lookup: CDR1 MNHNS, CDR2 SASEGT. This CDR3 region has 11 residues. The CDR3 sequence: CASSGLGTIYF. CDR3 in DNA: TGTGCCAGCAGTGGCTTAGGCACCATATATTTT.

The chain links TRBV7-6 to TRBJ2-7; D possibly matches TRBD1 or TRBD2 (5 bases each). Trimming took 4 bases from V and 4 from J, leaving 8 bases between them. The germline CDR1 and CDR2 sequences are SGHVS and FNYEAQ. The CDR3 is 12 amino acids. This CDR3 reads CASSSEGYEQYF. CDR3 in DNA: TGTGCCAGCAGCTCCGAGGGGTACGAGCAGTACTTC.

This clonotype was recorded at least ten times. The chain recombines TRBV7-9 with TRBJ1-5; D ambiguous. CDR3 size: 14 residues. Germline assignment: CDR1 SEHNR and CDR2 FQNEAQ (reference sequence). Trimming cost V 3 bases and J 3 bases, with 9 bases left between them. DNA of the CDR3: TGTGCCAGCAGCTTCAGCGACACCAATCAGCCCCAGCATTTT. Its protein is CASSFSDTNQPQHF.

This clonotype was seen a handful of times. The CDR3 nucleotides read TGTGCCAGCAGTTTGCTAGCGAGCGTTTCCTACGAGCAGTACTTC. Protein sequence: CASSLLASVSYEQYF. The chain combines TRBV28 with TRBJ2-7, with D possibly matching TRBD2 (6 bases). V was pared by 3 bases and J by 1 base, with 13 bases between. The CDR3 contains 15 residues. CDR1 and CDR2 from the germline V gene are MDHEN and SYDVKM.

This clonotype was counted only a few times. The chain joins TRBV7-2 to TRBJ2-3; no firm D call. The CDR3 spans 15 residues. The V end lost 5 bases, the J end lost 3 bases, and 15 bases lay between the germline ends. Germline assignment: CDR1 SGHTA and CDR2 FQGNSA. The CDR3 bases are TGTGCCAGCAGCCGGACCCCATCCGATACAGATACGCAGTATTTT. It translates to CASSRTPSDTDTQYF.

The chain is built from TRBV6-1 and TRBJ2-5, with TRBD2 matching 7 bases. CDR1 is MNHNS, CDR2 SASEGT, per germline. The CDR3 consists of 16 residues. With 5 bases clipped from V and 2 bases from J, the junction kept 11 bases outside the gene matches. CDR3 sequence (DNA): TGTGCCAGCAGTCAGAGTGAGCGGGACGAACAAGAGACCCAGTACTTC. This translates into CASSQSERDEQETQYF.

This chain uses TRBV9 with TRBJ2-2; 9 bases agree with TRBD2. The germline V gene encodes CDR1 SGDLS and CDR2 YYNGEE. The CDR3 is 15 amino acids. The trim removed 3 bases at V and 4 bases at J, leaving 4 bases unmatched. This CDR3 is CASSARLAATGELFF. The CDR3, as DNA: TGTGCCAGCAGCGCACGACTAGCGGCCACCGGGGAGCTGTTTTTT.

The chain is built from TRBV19 and TRBJ1-2; possible D gene TRBD1, 5 bases. The CDR3 covers 11 residues. The V gene's germline CDR1 is LNHDA and CDR2 SQIVND (reference sequence). Trimming cost V 7 bases and J 6 bases, with 9 bases left between them. Written as DNA, the CDR3 is TGTGCCAGTACAGGGCCCCATGGCTACACCTTC. Translation gives CASTGPHGYTF.

This clonotype was counted at least ten times. The chain carries TRBV2 and TRBJ2-7; 9 bases match TRBD2. Germline V gene lookup returns CDR1 SNHLY and CDR2 FYNNEI. Trimming at V came to 7 bases and at J to 5 bases, leaving 18 bases not matched to a gene. The CDR3 covers 17 residues. The CDR3 spells CASNKGQGLARDHEQYF. The CDR3 DNA sequence: TGTGCCAGCAACAAGGGACAAGGACTAGCGAGGGATCACGAGCAGTACTTC.

The chain joins TRBV7-9 to TRBJ2-5; possibly TRBD2 for D (5 bases). The V and J ends lost 6 bases and 5 bases respectively, with 16 bases between them. CDR1 and CDR2 from the germline V gene are SEHNR and FQNEAQ (reference sequence). The CDR3 spans 14 residues. The DNA of the CDR3 is TGTGCCAGCAGTTCACCCGGAGCGGTTGAGACCCAGTACTTC. Its translation is CASSSPGAVETQYF.

The chain combines TRBV7-9 with TRBJ1-2, with TRBD1 matching 9 bases. J gave up 8 bases and V 6 bases, and 7 bases lay outside the gene matches. CDR1 is SEHNR and CDR2 is FQNEAQ in the germline V gene (reference sequence). The length of the CDR3 is 13 residues. CDR3 sequence (DNA): TGTGCCAGCAGTACCACAGGGGGCCGGGGCTACACCTTC. Translation gives CASSTTGGRGYTF.

This clonotype has just a few counts. This chain joins TRBV18 and TRBJ1-5, with 7 bases identical to TRBD1. This CDR3 has 14 residues. V lost 5 bases and J lost 3; bases outside the gene matches: 4. The germline gives CDR1 KGHSH, CDR2 LQKENI. This CDR3 reads CASSATGPNQPQHF. For the CDR3, the DNA is TGTGCCAGCTCAGCGACAGGGCCCAATCAGCCCCAGCATTTT. Full variable domain (outside the CDR3, taken from reference TRBV18 and TRBJ1-5): NAGVMQNPRHLVRRRGQEARLRCSPMKGHSHVYWYRQLPEEGLKFMVYLQKENIIDESGMPKERFSAEFPKEGPSILRIQQVVRGDSAAYFCASSATGPNQPQHFGDGTRLSIL.

This clonotype was observed at least ten times. The chain links TRBV29-1 to TRBJ2-7; a weak D match, TRBD1 (6 bases). The CDR3 is 12 residues long. The germline CDR1 and CDR2 sequences are SQVTM and ANQGSEA. CDR3 bases: TGCAGTCACCGGGACAACAACTACGAGCAGTACTTC. Translated: CSHRDNNYEQYF.

There are many counts of this clonotype. This sequence joins TRBV28 and TRBJ2-5; 9 positions agree with TRBD1. This CDR3 has 15 amino acids. V lost 9 bases and J lost 4; bases outside the gene matches: 12. Germline loops: CDR1 MDHEN, CDR2 SYDVKM. CDR3 amino acids: CASQGGDRAGETQYF. Here the CDR3 DNA reads TGTGCCAGTCAGGGGGGGGACAGGGCTGGAGAGACCCAGTACTTC.

Concerning this clonotype itself: A read error may be the cause here, since a much bigger clone is one base away. The J gene is TRBJ2-2, the V gene TRBV6-1; 12 bases match TRBD2. The CDR3 is 16 amino acids. Germline CDR1 and CDR2: MNHNS and SASEGT. This CDR3 reads CAGSHLTSGSHGELFF. CDR3 nucleotides: TGTGCCGGCAGTCACTTGACTAGCGGGAGTCACGGGGAGCTGTTTTTT.

J is TRBJ2-7 and V is TRBV19; a possible D gene is TRBD2 (5 bases). The V end lost 1 base, the J end lost 4 bases, and 11 bases lay between the germline ends. The CDR3 totals 14 residues. The germline V gene encodes CDR1 LNHDA and CDR2 SQIVND (reference sequence). The CDR3 DNA reads TGTGCCAGTAGTATAGCGAATCGCGGGTACGAGCAGTACTTC. The encoded protein is CASSIANRGYEQYF.

This rearrangement joins TRBV30 to TRBJ1-2; no reliable D call. Germline values: CDR1 GTSNPN, CDR2 SVGIG (reference sequence). This CDR3 has 13 residues. The V gene lost 1 base and the J gene lost 7 bases, with 13 bases spanning the gap. CDR3 loop: CAWSAPRGGGYTF. The CDR3 nucleotides are TGTGCCTGGAGTGCCCCCCGAGGTGGTGGCTACACCTTC. Full variable domain (rest looked up from reference TRBV30 and TRBJ1-2): SQTIHQWPATLVQPVGSPLSLECTVEGTSNPNLYWYRQAAGRGLQLLFYSVGIGQISSEVPQNLSASRPQDRQFILSSKKLLLSDSGFYLCAWSAPRGGGYTFGSGTRLTVV.

V gene TRBV9 combines with J gene TRBJ1-6; D remains ambiguous. Germline V lookup: CDR1 SGDLS, CDR2 YYNGEE. The germline V and J ends were trimmed by 0 bases and 10 bases, with 8 bases remaining between them. The CDR3 runs to 13 residues. The CDR3 loop reads CASSVDPGSPLHF. The CDR3 nucleotides are TGTGCCAGCAGCGTAGATCCGGGATCACCCCTCCACTTT.